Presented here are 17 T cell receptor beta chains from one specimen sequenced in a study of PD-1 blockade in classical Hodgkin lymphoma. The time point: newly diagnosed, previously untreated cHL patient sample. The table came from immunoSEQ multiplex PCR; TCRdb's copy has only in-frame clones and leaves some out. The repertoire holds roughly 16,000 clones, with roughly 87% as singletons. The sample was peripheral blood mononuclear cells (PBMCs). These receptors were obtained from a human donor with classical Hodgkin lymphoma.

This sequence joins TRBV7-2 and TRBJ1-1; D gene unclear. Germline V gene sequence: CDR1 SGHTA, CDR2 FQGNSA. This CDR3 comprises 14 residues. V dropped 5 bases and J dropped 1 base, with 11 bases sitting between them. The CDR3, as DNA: TGTGCCAGCAGCATAAACAGCAAGAACACTGAAGCTTTCTTT. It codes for CASSINSKNTEAFF.

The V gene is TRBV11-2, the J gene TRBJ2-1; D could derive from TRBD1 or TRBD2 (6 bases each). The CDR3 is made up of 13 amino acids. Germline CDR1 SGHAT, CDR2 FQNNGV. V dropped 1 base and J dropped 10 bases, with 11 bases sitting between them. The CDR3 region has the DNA TGTGCCAGCAGCTTAGGTCGGGGGCCAGAGCAGTTCTTC. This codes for CASSLGRGPEQFF.

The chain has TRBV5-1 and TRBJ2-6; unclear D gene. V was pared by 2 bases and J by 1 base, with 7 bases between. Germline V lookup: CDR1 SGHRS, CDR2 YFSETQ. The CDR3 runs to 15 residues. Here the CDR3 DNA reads TGCGCCAGCAGCTTCAGCAGATCTGGGGCCAACGTCCTGACTTTC. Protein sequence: CASSFSRSGANVLTF.

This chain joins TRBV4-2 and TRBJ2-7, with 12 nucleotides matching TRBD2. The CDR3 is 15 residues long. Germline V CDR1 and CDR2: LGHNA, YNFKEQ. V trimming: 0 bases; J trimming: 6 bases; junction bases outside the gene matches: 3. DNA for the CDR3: TGTGCCAGCAGCCAAGAGGCTAGCGGGAGGGGCGAGCAGTACTTC. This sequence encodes CASSQEASGRGEQYF.

CDR3 sequence: CASSQLAGAATDTQYF. In DNA, the CDR3 is TGTGCCAGCAGTCAACTAGCGGGGGCAGCCACAGATACGCAGTATTTT. The J gene is TRBJ2-3, the V gene TRBV27; 11 bases line up with TRBD2. Trimming took 5 bases from V and 2 from J; bases not matched to a gene: 6. CDR3 size: 16 residues. Germline V gives CDR1 MNHEY, CDR2 SMNVEV (reference sequence).

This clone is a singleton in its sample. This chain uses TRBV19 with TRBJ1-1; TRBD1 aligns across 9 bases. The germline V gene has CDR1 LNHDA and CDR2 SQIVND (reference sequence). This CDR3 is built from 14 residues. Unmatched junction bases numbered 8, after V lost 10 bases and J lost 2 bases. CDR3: CATVPGQGNTEAFF. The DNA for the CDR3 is TGTGCCACCGTTCCGGGACAGGGAAACACTGAAGCTTTCTTT.

CDR3 nucleotide sequence: TGTGCCAGCAGCTACTCCGGGACAGGGGAAACTGAAGCTTTCTTT. Its protein product is CASSYSGTGETEAFF. The chain is built from TRBV2 and TRBJ1-1; 10 bases fit TRBD1. From germline, CDR1 is SNHLY and CDR2 FYNNEI. J gave up 5 bases and V 6 bases, and 9 bases lay outside the gene matches. The CDR3 covers 15 residues.

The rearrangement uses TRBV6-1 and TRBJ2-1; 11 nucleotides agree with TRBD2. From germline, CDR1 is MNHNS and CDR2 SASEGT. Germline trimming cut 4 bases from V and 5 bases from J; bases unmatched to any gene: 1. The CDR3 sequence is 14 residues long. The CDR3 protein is CASSVSGRDNEQFF. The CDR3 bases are TGTGCCAGCAGTGTTAGCGGGAGGGACAATGAGCAGTTCTTC.

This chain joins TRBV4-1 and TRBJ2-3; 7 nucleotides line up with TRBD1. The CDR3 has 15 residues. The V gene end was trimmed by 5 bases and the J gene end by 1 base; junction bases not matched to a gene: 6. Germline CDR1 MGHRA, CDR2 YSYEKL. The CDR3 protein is CASSSTGVGTDTQYF. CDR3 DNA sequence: TGCGCCAGCAGCTCCACAGGGGTGGGCACAGATACGCAGTATTTT.

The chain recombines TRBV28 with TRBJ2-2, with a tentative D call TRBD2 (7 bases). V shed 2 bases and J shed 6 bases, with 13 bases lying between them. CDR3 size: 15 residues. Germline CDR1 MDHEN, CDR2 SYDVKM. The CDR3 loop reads CASSLTGEGAGELFF. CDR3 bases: TGTGCCAGCAGTTTAACCGGGGAGGGGGCCGGGGAGCTGTTTTTT.

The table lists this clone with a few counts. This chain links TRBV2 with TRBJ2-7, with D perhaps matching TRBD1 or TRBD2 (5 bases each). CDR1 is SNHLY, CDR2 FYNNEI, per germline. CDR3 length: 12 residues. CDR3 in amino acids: CALRVGTGEQYF. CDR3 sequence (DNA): TGTGCACTCCGGGTCGGGACGGGCGAGCAGTACTTC.

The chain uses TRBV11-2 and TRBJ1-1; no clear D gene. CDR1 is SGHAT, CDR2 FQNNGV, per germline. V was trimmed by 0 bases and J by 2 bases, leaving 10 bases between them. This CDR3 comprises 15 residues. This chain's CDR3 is CASSLESRINTEAFF. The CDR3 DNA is TGTGCCAGCAGCTTAGAGAGTAGGATAAACACTGAAGCTTTCTTT.

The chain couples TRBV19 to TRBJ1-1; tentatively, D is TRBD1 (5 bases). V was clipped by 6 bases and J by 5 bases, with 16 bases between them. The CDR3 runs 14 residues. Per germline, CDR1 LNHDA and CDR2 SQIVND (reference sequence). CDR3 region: CASRFRGGQTEAFF. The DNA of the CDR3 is TGTGCCAGTAGATTCCGGGGGGGTCAAACTGAAGCTTTCTTT.

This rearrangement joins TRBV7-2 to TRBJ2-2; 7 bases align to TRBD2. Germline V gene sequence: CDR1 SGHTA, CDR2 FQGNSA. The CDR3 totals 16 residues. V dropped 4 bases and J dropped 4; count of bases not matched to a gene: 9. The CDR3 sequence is CASSSSPGGSTGELFF. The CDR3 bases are TGTGCCAGCAGCTCGTCCCCCGGCGGGAGCACCGGGGAGCTGTTTTTT.

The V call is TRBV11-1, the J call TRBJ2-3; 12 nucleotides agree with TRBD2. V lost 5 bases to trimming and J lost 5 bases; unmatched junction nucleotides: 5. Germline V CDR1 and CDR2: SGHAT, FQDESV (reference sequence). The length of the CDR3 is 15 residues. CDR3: CASSPSGRAGDTQYF. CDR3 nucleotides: TGTGCCAGCAGCCCTAGCGGGAGGGCCGGAGATACGCAGTATTTT. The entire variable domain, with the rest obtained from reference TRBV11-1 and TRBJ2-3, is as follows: EAEVAQSPRYKITEKSQAVAFWCDPISGHATLYWYRQILGQGPELLVQFQDESVVDDSQLPKDRFSAERLKGVDSTLKIQPAELGDSAMYLCASSPSGRAGDTQYFGPGTRLTVL.

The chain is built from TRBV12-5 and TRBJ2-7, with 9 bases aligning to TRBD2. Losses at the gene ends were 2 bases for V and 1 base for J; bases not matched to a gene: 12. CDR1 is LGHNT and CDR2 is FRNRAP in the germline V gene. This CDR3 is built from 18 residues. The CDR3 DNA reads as TGTGCTAGTGGTTTGCCCCCCACAACTAGCGGGCCTTCCTACGAGCAGTACTTC. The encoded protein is CASGLPPTTSGPSYEQYF.

The CDR3 bases are TGTGCCAGCAGCCCCTCGGGGGGCAATCAGCCCCAGCATTTT. Its translation: CASSPSGGNQPQHF. This chain uses TRBV7-9 with TRBJ1-5; D might be TRBD1 (5 bases). The CDR3 totals 14 residues. V lost 5 bases and J 2 bases, leaving 10 bases between the germline ends. The germline V gene has CDR1 SEHNR and CDR2 FQNEAQ (reference sequence).